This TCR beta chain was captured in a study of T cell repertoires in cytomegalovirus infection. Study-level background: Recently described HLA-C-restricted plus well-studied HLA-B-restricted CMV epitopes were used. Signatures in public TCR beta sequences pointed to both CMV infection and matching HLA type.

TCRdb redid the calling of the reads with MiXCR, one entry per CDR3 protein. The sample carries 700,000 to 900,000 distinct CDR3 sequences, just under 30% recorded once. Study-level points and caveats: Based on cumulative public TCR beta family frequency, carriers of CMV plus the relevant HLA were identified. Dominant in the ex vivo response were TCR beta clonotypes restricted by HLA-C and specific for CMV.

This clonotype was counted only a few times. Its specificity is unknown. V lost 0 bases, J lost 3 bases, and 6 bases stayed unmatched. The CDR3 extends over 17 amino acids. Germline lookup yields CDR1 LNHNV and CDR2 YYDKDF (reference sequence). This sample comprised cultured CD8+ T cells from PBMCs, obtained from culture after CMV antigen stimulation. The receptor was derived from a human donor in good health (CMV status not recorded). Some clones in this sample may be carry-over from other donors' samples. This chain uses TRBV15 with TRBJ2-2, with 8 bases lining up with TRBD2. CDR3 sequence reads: CATSRDNQRGHTGELFF. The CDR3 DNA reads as TGTGCCACCAGCAGAGATAACCAGCGGGGGCACACCGGGGAGCTGTTTTTT.